The 25 T cell receptor beta chains below come from one sample, sequenced in a study of T cell repertoires in cytomegalovirus infection. These receptors have no known antigen. TCRdb reprocessed the reads with MiXCR, giving one entry per CDR3 protein. The table shows some 700,000 distinct CDR3 sequences, with around a third occurring only once. The source was cultured PBMCs, collected from culture after CMV antigen stimulation. The origin of the receptors is a human donor in good health (CMV status not recorded). Some clones in this sample may be carry-over from other donors' samples.

V usage is TRBV29-1 and J usage is TRBJ2-5; 8 bases are a match to TRBD2. Germline assignment: CDR1 SQVTM and CDR2 ANQGSEA. The CDR3 length is 13 residues. V lost 4 bases and J lost 1; bases outside the gene matches: 2. The CDR3 protein is CSVATSAQETQYF. Written as DNA, the CDR3 is TGCAGCGTTGCGACTAGCGCCCAAGAGACCCAGTACTTC.

This clonotype was picked up many times. The J gene is TRBJ2-7, the V gene TRBV7-9; 7 nucleotides line up with TRBD2. The CDR3 extends over 13 amino acids. The V and J ends lost 3 bases and 5 bases, in that order; junction bases with no gene match: 4. Germline lookup yields CDR1 SEHNR and CDR2 FQNEAQ (reference sequence). CDR3: CASSLSGIDEQYF. The CDR3 coding sequence is TGTGCCAGCAGCTTGAGCGGGATCGACGAGCAGTACTTC.

This clonotype has a handful of counts. This sequence joins TRBV4-3 and TRBJ1-2; a possible D gene is TRBD1 (5 bases). The germline CDR1 and CDR2 sequences are LGHNA and YSLEER. This CDR3 is built from 14 residues. The ends were cut back, 4 bases at V and 5 bases at J, with 14 bases in the middle. In DNA, the CDR3 is TGCGCCAGCAGCCTCGGGCCCGGGGCATATGGCTACACCTTC. It is translated as CASSLGPGAYGYTF.

V usage is TRBV6-2 or TRBV6-3 and J usage is TRBJ1-2; no definite D call. In germline, CDR1 is MNHEY, CDR2 SVGEGT. V lost 4 bases to trimming and J lost 8 bases, with 11 bases between them. This CDR3 has 12 residues. CDR3 sequence: CASSSAGGGYTF. The CDR3 DNA is TGTGCCAGCAGTTCCGCGGGCGGGGGCTACACCTTC.

This clonotype has only a few counts. V and J are TRBV27 and TRBJ1-4; D unresolved. Trimming cost V 6 bases and J 7 bases, with 12 bases left between them. There are 13 residues in the CDR3. CDR1 MNHEY and CDR2 SMNVEV come from the germline V gene (reference sequence). CDR3 amino acids: CASREDDGEKLFF. The CDR3 DNA follows: TGTGCCAGCAGAGAGGATGATGGTGAAAAACTGTTTTTT.

The table lists this clonotype with many counts. J is TRBJ2-3 and V is TRBV7-2, with D unresolved. The V end lost 7 bases, the J end lost 0 bases, and 11 bases lay between the germline ends. The CDR3 covers 14 residues. Germline V gene lookup returns CDR1 SGHTA and CDR2 FQGNSA. CDR3 coding DNA: TGTGCCAGCAATCCGCTACACAGCACAGATACGCAGTATTTT. This codes for CASNPLHSTDTQYF.

V gene TRBV6-2 or TRBV6-3 combines with J gene TRBJ2-1; TRBD1 aligns across 9 bases. The CDR3 covers 18 residues. V dropped 2 bases and J dropped 0; count of bases not matched to a gene: 8. Germline CDR1 MNHEY, CDR2 SVGEGT. CDR3 residues: CASSYLYGQGSSYNEQFF. CDR3 sequence (DNA): TGTGCCAGCAGTTACCTGTACGGACAGGGGTCCTCCTACAATGAGCAGTTCTTC.

The rearrangement joins TRBV5-1 to TRBJ2-5; 8 bases map to TRBD1. The CDR3 extends over 13 amino acids. The J segment lost 5 bases and the V segment lost 6 bases, leaving 6 bases of the junction unmatched. Germline V gene data show CDR1 as SGHRS and CDR2 as YFSETQ. The CDR3 DNA reads TGCGCCAGCAACCGGGACAGGCGGGAGACCCAGTACTTC. Amino acid sequence: CASNRDRRETQYF. The whole variable domain, filled in from reference TRBV5-1 and TRBJ2-5, reads KAGVTQTPRYLIKTRGQQVTLSCSPISGHRSVSWYQQTPGQGLQFLFEYFSETQRNKGNFPGRFSGRQFSNSRSEMNVSTLELGDSALYLCASNRDRRETQYFGPGTRLLVL.

This sequence joins TRBV28 and TRBJ1-5, with D possibly matching TRBD1 (6 bases). The CDR3 covers 15 residues. The V end lost 6 bases, the J end lost 4 bases, and 16 bases lay between the germline ends. Germline V CDR1 and CDR2: MDHEN, SYDVKM. Here the CDR3 DNA reads TGTGCCAGCAGCTATACAGGGAATGGGAATCAGCCCCAGCATTTT. Its protein is CASSYTGNGNQPQHF.

In its sample, this clonotype was seen a few times. The chain couples TRBV12-3 or TRBV12-4 to TRBJ1-6; D uncertain. Trimming shortened V by 6 bases and J by 0 bases, and 9 bases separated the two germline ends. The CDR3 length is 15 residues. CDR3: CASSRWSSYNSPLHF. The CDR3 bases are TGTGCCAGCAGCAGATGGAGCTCCTATAATTCACCCCTCCACTTT.

J is TRBJ2-7 and V is TRBV2, with a tentative D call TRBD2 (5 bases). Trimming removed 5 bases at V and 5 bases at J, with 13 bases between. Germline CDR1 and CDR2: SNHLY and FYNNEI. The length of the CDR3 is 13 residues. The CDR3 is CASSPGSPHEQYF. The DNA of the CDR3 is TGTGCCAGCAGTCCGGGGTCCCCCCACGAGCAGTACTTC.

Many counts were recorded for this clonotype. The chain recombines TRBV7-2 with TRBJ2-5; no clear D gene. V was pared by 5 bases and J by 7 bases, with 11 bases between. This CDR3 has 12 amino acids. The germline CDR1 and CDR2 sequences are SGHTA and FQGNSA. The CDR3 sequence: CASSLRLGTQYF. The CDR3 DNA is TGTGCCAGCAGCCTGCGACTGGGGACCCAGTACTTC.

The table lists this clonotype with a few counts. The chain uses TRBV6-1 and TRBJ2-4; a weak D match, TRBD2 (5 bases). The CDR3 totals 17 residues. CDR1 and CDR2 from the germline V gene are MNHNS and SASEGT. Trimming stripped 5 bases from V and 0 bases from J, with 17 bases between. The CDR3 DNA is TGTGCCAGCAGTCCTAGGGAGTCGGGCGCAGCCAAAAACATTCAGTACTTC. It encodes CASSPRESGAAKNIQYF.

In this sample, this clonotype turned up many times. The rearrangement joins TRBV12-3 or TRBV12-4 to TRBJ1-1, with D hard to call. V was shortened by 4 bases and J by 8 bases, with 11 bases between the two germline ends. The CDR3 runs to 12 residues. CDR3 bases: TGTGCCAGCAGTTCTAGGCTCTTCGAAGCTTTCTTT. As protein: CASSSRLFEAFF.

The CDR3 DNA reads TGCGCCAGCAGCCATGCCGACAGGAACACCGGGGAGCTGTTTTTT. This gives the protein CASSHADRNTGELFF. The chain joins TRBV4-1 to TRBJ2-2; D is perhaps TRBD1 (5 bases). Trimming took 3 bases from V and 1 from J, leaving 9 bases between them. The CDR3 totals 15 residues. CDR1 and CDR2 from the germline V gene are MGHRA and YSYEKL.

CDR3: CASSLGGEGGVYGYTF. DNA of the CDR3: TGTGCCAGCAGCTTAGGGGGAGAGGGCGGGGTGTATGGCTACACCTTC. V is TRBV7-2 and J is TRBJ1-2; D is uncertain. Germline values: CDR1 SGHTA, CDR2 FQGNSA. V shed 1 base and J shed 5 bases, with 17 bases lying between them. CDR3 length: 16 amino acids. The complete variable domain, with remaining parts taken from reference TRBV7-2 and TRBJ1-2, reads GAGVSQSPSNKVTEKGKDVELRCDPISGHTALYWYRQSLGQGLEFLIYFQGNSAPDKSGLPSDRFSAERTGGSVSTLTIQRTQQEDSAVYLCASSLGGEGGVYGYTFGSGTRLTVV.

This clonotype was observed once. The rearrangement links TRBV6-1 to TRBJ1-1; D is possibly TRBD1 (5 bases). Trimming stripped 3 bases from V and 6 bases from J, with 14 bases between. CDR1 is MNHNS, CDR2 SASEGT, per germline. The CDR3 is 14 amino acids. The CDR3 DNA sequence: TGTGCCAGCAGTGAGGTGCAGGGAATGGCTGAAGCTTTCTTT. Amino acids: CASSEVQGMAEAFF.

The J gene is TRBJ2-6, the V gene TRBV24-1; tentatively, D is TRBD1 (6 bases). V was cut by 2 bases and J by 2 bases, with 9 bases left in between. Germline V gene data show CDR1 as KGHDR and CDR2 as SFDVKD. This CDR3 has 16 amino acids. In DNA, the CDR3 is TGTGCCACCAGTGATTCCGACAGGACTGGGGCCAACGTCCTGACTTTC. Protein: CATSDSDRTGANVLTF.

The count of this clonotype is one. The chain employs TRBV27 and TRBJ2-1, with 8 bases lining up with TRBD2. This CDR3 comprises 18 residues. J lost 7 bases, V lost 6 bases, and 20 bases had no gene match. Germline CDR1 and CDR2: MNHEY and SMNVEV (reference sequence). CDR3 bases: TGTGCCAGCAGGCCAGCCCGACCGGGACTAGGGTTGGATAATGAGCAGTTCTTC. Translating gives CASRPARPGLGLDNEQFF.

The CDR3 region is CASSFIGGVGTDTQYF. The CDR3 DNA reads TGTGCCAGCAGTTTTATCGGGGGAGTGGGCACAGATACGCAGTATTTT. V gene TRBV28 combines with J gene TRBJ2-3, with D possibly TRBD2 on 6 matching bases. The germline V and J ends were trimmed by 3 bases and 1 base, with 14 bases remaining between them. The length of the CDR3 is 16 residues. Looked up from germline, CDR1 is MDHEN and CDR2 is SYDVKM.

This clonotype was picked up a small number of times. This sequence joins TRBV7-2 and TRBJ2-7, with 8 positions matching TRBD2. The CDR3 covers 14 residues. Unmatched junction bases numbered 9, after V lost 11 bases and J lost 0 bases. The germline CDR1 and CDR2 sequences are SGHTA and FQGNSA. The CDR3 sequence is CACQGAGGSYEQYF. In nucleotides, the CDR3 is TGTGCCTGTCAAGGGGCGGGGGGCTCCTACGAGCAGTACTTC.

This rearrangement joins TRBV27 to TRBJ1-2; D might be TRBD1 (6 bases). This CDR3 spans 12 amino acids. Germline V gene data show CDR1 as MNHEY and CDR2 as SMNVEV (reference sequence). V lost 8 bases and J lost 6, with 13 bases in between. CDR3 sequence reads: CASGQGPHGYTF. In DNA form, the CDR3 reads TGTGCCAGCGGGCAGGGGCCCCATGGCTACACCTTC.

A word on this clonotype: A junction boundary mismatches the germline segment, possibly from a read error. The chain is built from TRBV10-2 and TRBJ2-1; no reliable D call. This CDR3 has 13 amino acids. The germline CDR1 and CDR2 sequences are WSHSY and SAAADI. The CDR3 loop is CASSESGYHEQFF. The CDR3 DNA sequence: TGCGCCAGCAGTGAGTCAGGCTACCATGAGCAGTTCTTC.

The chain links TRBV5-1 to TRBJ1-2; D unclear. The V gene lost 3 bases and the J gene lost 2 bases, with 11 bases spanning the gap. CDR1 and CDR2 from the germline V gene are SGHRS and YFSETQ. This CDR3 comprises 14 residues. CDR3 DNA sequence: TGCGCCAGCAGCTCCTTGGCACTCAACTATGGCTACACCTTC. Translated, it gives CASSSLALNYGYTF.

There are a few counts of this clonotype. The rearrangement links TRBV12-3 or TRBV12-4 to TRBJ2-3; TRBD2 agrees at 7 bases. The CDR3 spans 16 residues. V gave up 5 bases and J gave up 5 bases; unmatched junction bases: 13. As DNA, the CDR3 is TGTGCCAGCAGTGCCCGACTAGCAGTCATCTTAGATACGCAGTATTTT. This translates into CASSARLAVILDTQYF.